The next 4 T cell receptor beta chains were all read from a single sample in a study of blood T cell repertoires in COVID-19. Clones were read by immunoSEQ multiplex PCR, and TCRdb kept only the in-frame ones, dropping some. The sample lists 98,000 or so clones, 75% to 90% occurring once. Sequences were obtained from peripheral blood. The origin of the receptors is a man aged 45-65 years with acute or convalescent COVID-19.

J is TRBJ1-6 and V is TRBV6-5; TRBD1 matches 7 bases. Germline CDR1 reads MNHEY; CDR2 reads SVGAGI. The junction had 3 bases not matched to a gene; V was cut back by 7 bases and J by 0 bases. The CDR3 is 15 residues long. The DNA of the CDR3 is TGTGCCAGCAACAGGGGCGACTCCTATAATTCACCCCTCCACTTT. Translated: CASNRGDSYNSPLHF.

The chain uses TRBV27 and TRBJ1-5, with D tentatively TRBD1 (6 bases). V was trimmed by 5 bases and J by 7 bases, leaving 21 bases between them. There are 16 residues in the CDR3. Germline loops: CDR1 MNHEY, CDR2 SMNVEV (reference sequence). The CDR3 here is CASSPRREGRGQPQHF. The CDR3 bases are TGTGCCAGCAGTCCCCGAAGGGAAGGGAGGGGGCAGCCCCAGCATTTT.

V and J are TRBV5-8 and TRBJ2-1, with 9 bases that match TRBD2. Germline trimming cut 4 bases from V and 5 bases from J; bases unmatched to any gene: 7. Germline assignment: CDR1 SGHTS and CDR2 YDEGEE. This CDR3 is built from 15 residues. CDR3 in amino acids: CASSPRREGHNEQFF. DNA for the CDR3: TGTGCCAGCAGCCCCCGGCGGGAGGGCCACAATGAGCAGTTCTTC. The full variable domain, in which reference TRBV5-8 and TRBJ2-1 provide the parts outside the CDR3, is EAGVTQSPTHLIKTRGQQATLRCSPISGHTSVYWYQQALGLGLQFLLWYDEGEERNRGNFPPRFSGRQFPNYSSELNVNALELEDSALYLCASSPRREGHNEQFFGPGTRLTVL.

This chain connects TRBV5-6 to TRBJ1-1; 9 bases are a match to TRBD1. The V gene end was trimmed by 0 bases and the J gene end by 5 bases; junction bases not matched to a gene: 5. CDR1 SGHDT and CDR2 YYEEEE come from the germline V gene. This CDR3 comprises 15 residues. CDR3 sequence (DNA): TGTGCCAGCAGCTTGGAGGGACAGGGAAGGACTGAAGCTTTCTTT. Residues: CASSLEGQGRTEAFF.